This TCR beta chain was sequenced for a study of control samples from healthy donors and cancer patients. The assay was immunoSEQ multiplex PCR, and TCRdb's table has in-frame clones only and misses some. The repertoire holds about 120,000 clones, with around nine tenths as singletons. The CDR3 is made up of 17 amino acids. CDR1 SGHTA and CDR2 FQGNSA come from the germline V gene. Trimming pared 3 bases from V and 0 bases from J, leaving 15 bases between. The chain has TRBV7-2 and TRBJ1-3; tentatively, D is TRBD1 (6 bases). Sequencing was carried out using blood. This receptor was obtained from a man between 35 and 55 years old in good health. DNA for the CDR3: TGTGCCAGCAGCTTTGGGGGGCGCAAGAGCTCTGGAAACACCATATATTTT. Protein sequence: CASSFGGRKSSGNTIYF.